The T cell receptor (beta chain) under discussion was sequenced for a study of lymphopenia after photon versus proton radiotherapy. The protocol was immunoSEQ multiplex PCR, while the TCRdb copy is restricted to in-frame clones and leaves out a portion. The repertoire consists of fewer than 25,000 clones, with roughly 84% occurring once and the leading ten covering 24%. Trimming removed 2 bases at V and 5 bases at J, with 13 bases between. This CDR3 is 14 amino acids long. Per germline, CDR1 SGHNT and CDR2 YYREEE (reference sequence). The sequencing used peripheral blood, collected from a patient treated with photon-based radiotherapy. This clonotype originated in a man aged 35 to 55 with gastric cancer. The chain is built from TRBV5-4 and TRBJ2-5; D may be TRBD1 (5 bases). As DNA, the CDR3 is TGTGCCAGCAGCTTCCGGGCCGCAGGGGAGACCCAGTACTTC. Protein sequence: CASSFRAAGETQYF.